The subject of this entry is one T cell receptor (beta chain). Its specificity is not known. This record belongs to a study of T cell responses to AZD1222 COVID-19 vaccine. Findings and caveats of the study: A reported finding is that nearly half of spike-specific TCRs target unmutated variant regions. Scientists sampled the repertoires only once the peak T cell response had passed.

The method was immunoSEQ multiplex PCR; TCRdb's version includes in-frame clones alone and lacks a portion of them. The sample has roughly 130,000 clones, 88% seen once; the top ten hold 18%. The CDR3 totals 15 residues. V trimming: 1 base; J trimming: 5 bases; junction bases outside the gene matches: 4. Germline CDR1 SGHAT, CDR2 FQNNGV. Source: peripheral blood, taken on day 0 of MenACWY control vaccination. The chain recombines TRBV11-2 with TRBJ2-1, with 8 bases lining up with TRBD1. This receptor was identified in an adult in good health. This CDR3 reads CASSLARGRNNEQFF. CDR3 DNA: TGTGCCAGCAGCTTAGCCAGGGGGCGGAACAATGAGCAGTTCTTC.